This TCR beta chain was observed in a study of blood T cell repertoires in COVID-19. About the study: The analysed material was cDNA or gDNA that came from T cells, B-cell-depleted T cells, or PBMCs.

This clone appeared a few times. Profiled with immunoSEQ multiplex PCR; TCRdb holds only in-frame clones, not every one. The data show 250,000 to 300,000 clones, around 80% seen once. Donors were grouped by their self-reported clinical history. This CDR3 spans 14 amino acids. Per the germline V gene, CDR1 is MNHEY and CDR2 is SVGEGT. Trimming removed 5 bases from V and 0 bases from J; junction bases left unmatched: 1. This TCR derives from a man aged 30 to 45 with acute COVID-19. What was sequenced was PBMCs or T cells enriched from blood (not recorded which). The V gene is TRBV6-2 or TRBV6-3, the J gene TRBJ2-1, with 7 bases lining up with TRBD2. The CDR3 bases are TGTGCCAGCAGTCTAGCGGACTCCTACAATGAGCAGTTCTTC. Encoded protein: CASSLADSYNEQFF.